The next 2 T cell receptor beta chains were all read from a single sample in a study of CD8+CD57+ T cells in acquired aplastic anemia (dated by TCRdb to between 2017 and 2018). The run used an Illumina HiSeq 2000. Genomic DNA was used as template for profiling of TCR beta VDJ combinations and CDR3 sequences. TCRdb reprocessing: public reads trimmed at Q25 with fastp, clones called with MiXCR, in-frame beta chains kept. Rows merge per CDR3 protein into single entries with the most common DNA and genes. The sample has 200,000 or so distinct CDR3 sequences on record, about half of them singletons. The ten largest account for just under 20% of the sample. Patients chosen for sequencing had shown expansion of CD8+CD57+ cells by flow cytometry. Material: sorted CD4+, CD8+, or CD8+CD57+ T cells (not recorded which) from PBMCs. These receptors came from a human donor with aplastic anemia.

The chain combines TRBV20-1 with TRBJ1-5; the D is unclear. The germline V gene encodes CDR1 DFQATT and CDR2 SNEGSKA (reference sequence). The CDR3 length is 15 residues. CDR3 amino acids: CSPSRAADSNQPQHF. CDR3 nucleotides: TGCAGCCCAAGTAGAGCGGCAGATAGCAATCAGCCCCAGCATTTT.

V is TRBV7-2 and J is TRBJ2-7, with D unclear. Germline V gene data show CDR1 as SGHTA and CDR2 as FQGNSA. The CDR3 is 15 amino acids. Trimming cost V 5 bases and J 4 bases, with 18 bases left between them. The CDR3 region is CASSPSVGQQYEQYF. CDR3 bases: TGTGCCAGCAGCCCAAGCGTGGGCCAGCAATACGAGCAGTACTTC.